There are many counts of the clone carrying this TCR beta chain. Its antigen is not identified. The record originates from a study of T-cell reconstitution after alpha-beta-depleted transplantation in children. General study findings and limits: Counts and diversity of T cells one year after transplant came mostly from newly produced T cells. About two months after transplant, alpha-beta T cells reportedly came from several hundred expanded graft clones.

Construction of the TCRbeta library involved unique molecular identifiers. TCRdb processed the PCR reads anew with MiXCR; each CDR3 protein has one entry. The sample has roughly 300,000 distinct CDR3 sequences; around 10% are singletons. Losses at the gene ends were 6 bases for V and 2 bases for J; bases not matched to a gene: 4. The CDR3 contains 12 residues. Looked up from germline, CDR1 is SQVTM and CDR2 is ANQGSEA. The receptor was isolated from a male patient aged 2-15 years who had a stem cell transplant for chronic granulomatous disease, so the T cells may come from the graft donor. The gene calls are TRBV29-1 and TRBJ2-7, with 7 bases aligning to TRBD1. The sample was peripheral blood, taken 180 days after TCRalphabeta/CD19-depleted stem cell transplant. In DNA form, the CDR3 reads TGCAGCGTCCTAGACAGGGCCTACGAGCAGTACTTC. Its translation is CSVLDRAYEQYF.